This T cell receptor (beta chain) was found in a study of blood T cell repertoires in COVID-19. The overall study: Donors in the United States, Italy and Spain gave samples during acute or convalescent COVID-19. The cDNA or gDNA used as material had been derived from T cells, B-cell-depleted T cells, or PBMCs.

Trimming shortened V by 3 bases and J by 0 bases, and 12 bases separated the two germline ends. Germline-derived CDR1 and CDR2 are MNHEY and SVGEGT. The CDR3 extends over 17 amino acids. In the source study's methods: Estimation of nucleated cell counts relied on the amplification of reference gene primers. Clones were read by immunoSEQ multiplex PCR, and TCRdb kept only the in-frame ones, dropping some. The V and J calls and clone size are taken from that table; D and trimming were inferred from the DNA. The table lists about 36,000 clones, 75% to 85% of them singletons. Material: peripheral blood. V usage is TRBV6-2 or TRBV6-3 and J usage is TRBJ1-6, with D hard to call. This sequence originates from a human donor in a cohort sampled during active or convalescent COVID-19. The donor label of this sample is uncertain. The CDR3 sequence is CASSYLARSSYNSPLHF. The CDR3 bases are TGTGCCAGCAGTTATCTAGCACGAAGCTCCTATAATTCACCCCTCCACTTT.